A selection of T cell receptor beta chains follows, all from one sample in a study of shared clonotypes between healthy human individuals. Assay: immunoSEQ multiplex PCR; the TCRdb copy retains only in-frame clones and omits some. The table has roughly 2.1 million clones, about 93% seen once. Material: naive CD8+ T cells from PBMCs. The receptors shown here come from a man between 18 and 35 years old in good health. Some clones in this sample may be carry-over from other donors' samples. CDR3s include the opening cysteine and the closing phenylalanine or tryptophan. The order of the fields is CDR3 protein, CDR3 DNA, clone size, D gene, V gene, J gene. D genes are given only for firm matches. Size tells how often a clone was seen (once, few, many) or the class of an expanded clone, and some rows leave it out.

CDR3aa: CASSLGVSDSTEAFF
CDR3nt: TGTGCCAGCAGCTTAGGGGTCTCGGATAGCACTGAAGCTTTCTTT
abundance: .
d_gene: .
v_gene: TRBV7-9
j_gene: TRBJ1-1

CDR3aa: CASSQIPRLDEQFF
CDR3nt: TGCGCCAGCAGCCAAATCCCTAGACTAGATGAGCAGTTCTTC
abundance: .
d_gene: .
v_gene: TRBV4-1
j_gene: TRBJ2-1

CDR3aa: CRSQGPSYNEQFF
CDR3nt: TGCAGGTCACAGGGGCCCTCCTACAATGAGCAGTTCTTC
abundance: .
d_gene: TRBD1
v_gene: TRBV29-1
j_gene: TRBJ2-1

CDR3aa: CASSLTGGNQPQHF
CDR3nt: TGTGCCAGCAGTTTAACGGGGGGCAATCAGCCCCAGCATTTT
abundance: .
d_gene: .
v_gene: TRBV28
j_gene: TRBJ1-5

CDR3aa: CASSRTGLGETQYF
CDR3nt: TGTGCCAGCAGCCGGACAGGGTTGGGGGAGACCCAGTACTTC
abundance: .
d_gene: TRBD1
v_gene: TRBV28
j_gene: TRBJ2-5

CDR3aa: CASSEDGAASSYNEQFF
CDR3nt: TGTGCCAGCAGTGAGGACGGCGCAGCGAGCTCCTACAATGAGCAGTTCTTC
abundance: .
d_gene: .
v_gene: TRBV6-1
j_gene: TRBJ2-1

CDR3aa: CASSPPLYEQFF
CDR3nt: TGTGCCAGCAGCCCGCCTCTCTATGAGCAGTTCTTC
abundance: .
d_gene: .
v_gene: TRBV7-2
j_gene: TRBJ2-1

CDR3aa: CASIGQKETQYF
CDR3nt: TGTGCCAGCATAGGACAAAAAGAGACCCAGTACTTC
abundance: .
d_gene: .
v_gene: TRBV7-9
j_gene: TRBJ2-5

CDR3aa: CASSVRGIGASGYNEQFF
CDR3nt: TGTGCCAGCAGCGTACGGGGGATCGGGGCTAGCGGGTACAATGAGCAGTTCTTC
abundance: once
d_gene: TRBD2
v_gene: TRBV9
j_gene: TRBJ2-1

CDR3aa: CASSLWVTGETQYF
CDR3nt: TGCGCCAGCAGCCTGTGGGTGACCGGAGAGACCCAGTACTTC
abundance: .
d_gene: .
v_gene: TRBV4-1
j_gene: TRBJ2-5

CDR3aa: CAIIPLRGRNTEAFF
CDR3nt: TGTGCCATCATTCCTCTCAGGGGGCGTAACACTGAAGCTTTCTTT
abundance: .
d_gene: TRBD1
v_gene: TRBV28
j_gene: TRBJ1-1

CDR3aa: CASPGQPNEKLFF
CDR3nt: TGTGCCAGCCCGGGACAGCCTAATGAAAAACTGTTTTTT
abundance: .
d_gene: TRBD1
v_gene: TRBV7-6
j_gene: TRBJ1-4

CDR3aa: CASSLGLAGGYEQYF
CDR3nt: TGTGCCAGCAGCTTGGGACTAGCGGGAGGCTACGAGCAGTACTTC
abundance: .
d_gene: TRBD2
v_gene: TRBV11-2
j_gene: TRBJ2-7

CDR3aa: CASSQEGLPSSYEQYF
CDR3nt: TGTGCCAGCAGCCAAGAGGGACTTCCTAGCTCCTACGAGCAGTACTTC
abundance: .
d_gene: .
v_gene: TRBV4-2
j_gene: TRBJ2-7

CDR3aa: CASSQGASYEQYF
CDR3nt: TGTGCCAGTTCCCAGGGGGCTTCCTACGAGCAGTACTTC
abundance: .
d_gene: TRBD1
v_gene: TRBV27
j_gene: TRBJ2-7

CDR3aa: CASSPGTGTSNEQFF
CDR3nt: TGTGCCAGCAGTCCCGGAACCGGGACAAGCAATGAGCAGTTCTTC
abundance: .
d_gene: .
v_gene: TRBV27
j_gene: TRBJ2-1

CDR3aa: CSVEETLAGVDEQFF
CDR3nt: TGCAGCGTTGAGGAAACTCTAGCGGGAGTGGATGAGCAGTTCTTC
abundance: .
d_gene: TRBD2
v_gene: TRBV29-1
j_gene: TRBJ2-1

CDR3aa: CASSLTFPDSYNEQFF
CDR3nt: TGTGCCAGCAGTCTAACGTTCCCGGATTCCTACAATGAGCAGTTCTTC
abundance: .
d_gene: .
v_gene: TRBV27
j_gene: TRBJ2-1

CDR3aa: CATLGAGYEQYF
CDR3nt: TGTGCCACCCTGGGTGCTGGATACGAGCAGTACTTC
abundance: .
d_gene: .
v_gene: TRBV2
j_gene: TRBJ2-7

CDR3aa: CASSTPVGGSPGANVLTF
CDR3nt: TGTGCCAGCAGTACCCCTGTGGGGGGATCTCCTGGGGCCAACGTCCTGACTTTC
abundance: .
d_gene: .
v_gene: TRBV2
j_gene: TRBJ2-6

CDR3aa: CASSFGFVETQYF
CDR3nt: TGTGCCAGCAGCTTTGGGTTCGTAGAGACCCAGTACTTC
abundance: .
d_gene: .
v_gene: TRBV11-2
j_gene: TRBJ2-5

CDR3aa: CASILPNTGELFF
CDR3nt: TGTGCCAGCATTCTTCCGAACACCGGGGAGCTGTTTTTT
abundance: .
d_gene: .
v_gene: TRBV11-2
j_gene: TRBJ2-2

CDR3aa: CAISEQQYQETQYF
CDR3nt: TGTGCCATCAGTGAACAGCAATACCAAGAGACCCAGTACTTC
abundance: .
d_gene: .
v_gene: TRBV10-3
j_gene: TRBJ2-5

CDR3aa: CASSVGINQPQHF
CDR3nt: TGTGCCAGCAGTGTCGGAATCAATCAGCCCCAGCATTTT
abundance: .
d_gene: .
v_gene: TRBV25-1
j_gene: TRBJ1-5

CDR3aa: CASSVGGRTNTGELFF
CDR3nt: TGTGCCAGCAGCGTAGGAGGGCGGACGAACACCGGGGAGCTGTTTTTT
abundance: .
d_gene: .
v_gene: TRBV9
j_gene: TRBJ2-2

CDR3aa: CASSQGGQGANYGYTF
CDR3nt: TGCGCCAGCAGCCAAGGAGGACAGGGCGCTAACTATGGCTACACCTTC
abundance: .
d_gene: TRBD1
v_gene: TRBV4-1
j_gene: TRBJ1-2

CDR3aa: CASSPEGQTFTDTQYF
CDR3nt: TGCGCCAGCAGCCCAGAGGGACAGACTTTCACAGATACGCAGTATTTT
abundance: .
d_gene: TRBD1
v_gene: TRBV4-1
j_gene: TRBJ2-3

CDR3aa: CASSLTWASGINEQFF
CDR3nt: TGCGCCAGCAGCTTGACCTGGGCTAGCGGGATCAATGAGCAGTTCTTC
abundance: .
d_gene: TRBD2
v_gene: TRBV5-1
j_gene: TRBJ2-1

CDR3aa: CASSSGQPETQYF
CDR3nt: TGTGCCAGCAGCTCCGGACAGCCGGAGACCCAGTACTTC
abundance: .
d_gene: .
v_gene: TRBV7-2
j_gene: TRBJ2-5

CDR3aa: CASSSRQGKGGELFF
CDR3nt: TGTGCCAGCAGCTCGAGACAGGGAAAGGGCGGGGAGCTGTTTTTT
abundance: .
d_gene: TRBD1
v_gene: TRBV11-2
j_gene: TRBJ2-2

CDR3aa: CASSIGTGLYGYTF
CDR3nt: TGTGCCAGTAGTATAGGCACAGGGCTCTATGGCTACACCTTC
abundance: few
d_gene: .
v_gene: TRBV19
j_gene: TRBJ1-2

CDR3aa: CASSEEDYRNTEAFF
CDR3nt: TGTGCCAGCAGTGAGGAAGACTACAGGAACACTGAAGCTTTCTTT
abundance: .
d_gene: .
v_gene: TRBV6-1
j_gene: TRBJ1-1

CDR3aa: CASSTGGRFGYTF
CDR3nt: TGTGCCAGCAGTACAGGGGGGCGCTTTGGCTACACCTTC
abundance: .
d_gene: TRBD1
v_gene: TRBV7-9
j_gene: TRBJ1-2

CDR3aa: CASSYGQNNEKLFF
CDR3nt: TGTGCCAGCAGCTACGGACAGAACAATGAAAAACTGTTTTTT
abundance: .
d_gene: .
v_gene: TRBV7-9
j_gene: TRBJ1-4

CDR3aa: CASSPDPKTYEQYF
CDR3nt: TGCGCCAGCAGCCCGGACCCCAAGACCTACGAGCAGTACTTC
abundance: .
d_gene: .
v_gene: TRBV5-1
j_gene: TRBJ2-7

CDR3aa: CASSLWAANSNQPQHF
CDR3nt: TGTGCCAGCAGTTTATGGGCAGCTAATAGCAATCAGCCCCAGCATTTT
abundance: .
d_gene: .
v_gene: TRBV27
j_gene: TRBJ1-5

CDR3aa: CSVRGGTSYEQYF
CDR3nt: TGCAGCGTTAGAGGGGGAACGTCCTACGAGCAGTACTTC
abundance: .
d_gene: .
v_gene: TRBV29-1
j_gene: TRBJ2-7

CDR3aa: CASSPLPGTGGYEQFF
CDR3nt: TGTGCCAGCAGTCCACTTCCCGGGACAGGGGGCTATGAGCAGTTCTTC
abundance: once
d_gene: TRBD1
v_gene: TRBV7-9
j_gene: TRBJ2-1

CDR3aa: CASIQWSERERFYEQYF
CDR3nt: TGTGCCAGCATCCAATGGTCGGAGCGGGAGAGGTTCTACGAGCAGTACTTC
abundance: .
d_gene: TRBD2
v_gene: TRBV7-9
j_gene: TRBJ2-7

CDR3aa: CASSRGGRLKNTGELFF
CDR3nt: TGCGCCAGCAGCCGGGGTGGCAGGTTGAAGAACACCGGGGAGCTGTTTTTT
abundance: .
d_gene: .
v_gene: TRBV4-3
j_gene: TRBJ2-2

CDR3aa: CASSGTGAGETQYF
CDR3nt: TGTGCCAGCAGTGGGACAGGGGCGGGAGAGACCCAGTACTTC
abundance: .
d_gene: TRBD1
v_gene: TRBV25-1
j_gene: TRBJ2-5